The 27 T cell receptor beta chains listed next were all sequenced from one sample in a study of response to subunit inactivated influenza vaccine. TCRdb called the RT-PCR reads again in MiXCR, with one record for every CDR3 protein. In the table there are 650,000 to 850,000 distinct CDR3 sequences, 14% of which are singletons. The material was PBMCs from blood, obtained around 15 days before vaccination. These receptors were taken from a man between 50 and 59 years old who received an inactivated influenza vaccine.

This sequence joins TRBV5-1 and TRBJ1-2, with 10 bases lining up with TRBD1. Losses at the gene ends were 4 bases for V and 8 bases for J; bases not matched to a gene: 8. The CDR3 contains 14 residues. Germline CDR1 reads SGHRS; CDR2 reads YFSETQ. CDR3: CASSDRDRGGGYTF. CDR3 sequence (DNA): TGCGCCAGCAGCGACCGGGACAGGGGAGGCGGCTACACCTTC.

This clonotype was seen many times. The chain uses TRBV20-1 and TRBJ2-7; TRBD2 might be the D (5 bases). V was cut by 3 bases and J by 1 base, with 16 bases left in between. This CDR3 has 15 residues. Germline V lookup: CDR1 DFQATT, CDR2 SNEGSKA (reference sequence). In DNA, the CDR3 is TGCAGTGCTAGCTCTCAGGCCCGCGGGTCCTACGAGCAGTACTTC. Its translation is CSASSQARGSYEQYF.

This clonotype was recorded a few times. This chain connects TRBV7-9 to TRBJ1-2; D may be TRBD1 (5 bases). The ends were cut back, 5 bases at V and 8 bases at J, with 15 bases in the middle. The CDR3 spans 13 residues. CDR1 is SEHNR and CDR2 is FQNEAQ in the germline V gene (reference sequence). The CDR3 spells CASSPYSRDGYTF. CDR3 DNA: TGTGCCAGCAGCCCCTACAGCAGGGACGGCTACACCTTC.

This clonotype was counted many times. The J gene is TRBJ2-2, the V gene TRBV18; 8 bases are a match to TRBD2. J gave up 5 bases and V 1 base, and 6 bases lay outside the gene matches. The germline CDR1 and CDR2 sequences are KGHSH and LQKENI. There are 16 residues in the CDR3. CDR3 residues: CASSPRDGLATGELFF. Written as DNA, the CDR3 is TGTGCCAGCTCACCACGGGATGGACTAGCTACCGGGGAGCTGTTTTTT.

CDR3 residues: CASSGTAHETQYF. The CDR3 DNA follows: TGTGCCAGCAGTGGGACAGCCCACGAGACCCAGTACTTC. The V and J genes are TRBV6-1 and TRBJ2-5; TRBD1 might be the D (6 bases). This CDR3 comprises 13 residues. The germline V and J ends were trimmed by 4 bases and 5 bases, with 11 bases remaining between them. The V gene's germline CDR1 is MNHNS and CDR2 SASEGT.

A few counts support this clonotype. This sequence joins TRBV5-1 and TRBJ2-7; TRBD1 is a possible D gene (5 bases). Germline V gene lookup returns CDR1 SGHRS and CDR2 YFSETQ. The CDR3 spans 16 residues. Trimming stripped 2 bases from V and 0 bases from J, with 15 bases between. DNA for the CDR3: TGCGCCAGCAGCTTCCTGGACACTTCTACCTCCTACGAGCAGTACTTC. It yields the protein CASSFLDTSTSYEQYF.

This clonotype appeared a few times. As DNA, the CDR3 is TGTGCCAGCAGCTTAACGAGGCGTAGCGGGAGGGCCACCGAGCAGTTCTTC. The encoded protein is CASSLTRRSGRATEQFF. This chain uses TRBV7-3 with TRBJ2-1, with 11 bases lining up with TRBD2. The V and J ends lost 0 bases and 10 bases, in that order; junction bases with no gene match: 11. CDR3 length: 17 amino acids. Per the germline V gene, CDR1 is SGHTA and CDR2 is FQGTGA.

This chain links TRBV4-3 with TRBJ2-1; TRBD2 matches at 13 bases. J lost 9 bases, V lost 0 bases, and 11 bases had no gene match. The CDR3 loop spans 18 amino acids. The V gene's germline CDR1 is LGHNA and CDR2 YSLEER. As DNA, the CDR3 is TGCGCCAGCAGCCAAGAATGGAGTACTAGCGGGGGGGCTGGTGAGCAGTTCTTC. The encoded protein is CASSQEWSTSGGAGEQFF.

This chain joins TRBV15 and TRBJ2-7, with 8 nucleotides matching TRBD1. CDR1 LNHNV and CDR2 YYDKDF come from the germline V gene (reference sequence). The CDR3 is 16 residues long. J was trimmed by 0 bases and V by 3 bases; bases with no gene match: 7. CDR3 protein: CATSSPGTGLSYEQYF. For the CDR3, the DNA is TGTGCCACCAGCAGCCCCGGGACAGGCCTCTCCTACGAGCAGTACTTC.

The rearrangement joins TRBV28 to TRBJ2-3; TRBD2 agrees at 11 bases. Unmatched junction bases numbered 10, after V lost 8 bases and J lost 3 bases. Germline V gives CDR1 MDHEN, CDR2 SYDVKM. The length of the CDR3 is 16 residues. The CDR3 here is CASEPTSGRGTDTQYF. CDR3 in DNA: TGTGCCAGCGAGCCAACTAGCGGGAGAGGGACAGATACGCAGTATTTT. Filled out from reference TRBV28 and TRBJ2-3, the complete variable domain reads DVKVTQSSRYLVKRTGEKVFLECVQDMDHENMFWYRQDPGLGLRLIYFSYDVKMKEKGDIPEGYSVSREKKERFSLILESASTNQTSMYLCASEPTSGRGTDTQYFGPGTRLTVL.

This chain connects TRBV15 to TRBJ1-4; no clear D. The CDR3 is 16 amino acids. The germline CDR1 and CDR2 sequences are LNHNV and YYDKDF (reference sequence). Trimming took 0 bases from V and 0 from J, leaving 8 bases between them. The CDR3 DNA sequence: TGTGCCACCAGCAGAGATTACCCCGCAACTAATGAAAAACTGTTTTTT. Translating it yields CATSRDYPATNEKLFF.

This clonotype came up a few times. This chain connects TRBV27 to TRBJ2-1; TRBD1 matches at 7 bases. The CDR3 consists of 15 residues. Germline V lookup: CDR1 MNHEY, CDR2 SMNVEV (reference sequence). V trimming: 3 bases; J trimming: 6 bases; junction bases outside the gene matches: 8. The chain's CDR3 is CASSFVVTGFNEQFF. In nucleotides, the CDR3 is TGTGCCAGCAGTTTTGTAGTGACAGGGTTCAATGAGCAGTTCTTC.

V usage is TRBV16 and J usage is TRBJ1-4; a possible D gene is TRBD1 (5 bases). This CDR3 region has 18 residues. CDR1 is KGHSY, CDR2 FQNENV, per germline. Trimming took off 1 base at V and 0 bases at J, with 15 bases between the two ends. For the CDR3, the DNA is TGTGCCAGCAGCCAATTAGGGGAGAGCGCGGCAACTAATGAAAAACTGTTTTTT. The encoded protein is CASSQLGESAATNEKLFF.

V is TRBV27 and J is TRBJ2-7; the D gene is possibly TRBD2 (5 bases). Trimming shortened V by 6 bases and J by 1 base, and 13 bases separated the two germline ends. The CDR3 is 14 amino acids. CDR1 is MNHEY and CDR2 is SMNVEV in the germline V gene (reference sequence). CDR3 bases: TGTGCCAGCAGGTCCGCTCGGGATTCCTACGAGCAGTACTTC. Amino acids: CASRSARDSYEQYF.

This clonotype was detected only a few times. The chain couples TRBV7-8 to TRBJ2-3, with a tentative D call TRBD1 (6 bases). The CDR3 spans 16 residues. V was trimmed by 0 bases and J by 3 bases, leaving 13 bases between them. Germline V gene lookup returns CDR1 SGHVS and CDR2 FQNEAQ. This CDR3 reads CASSLASGVGTDTQYF. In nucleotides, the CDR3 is TGTGCCAGCAGCTTAGCATCAGGGGTTGGGACAGATACGCAGTATTTT.

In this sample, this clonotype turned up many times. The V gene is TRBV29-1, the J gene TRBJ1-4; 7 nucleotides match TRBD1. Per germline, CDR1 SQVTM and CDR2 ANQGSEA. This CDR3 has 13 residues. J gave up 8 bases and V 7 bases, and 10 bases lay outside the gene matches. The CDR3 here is CSARGGAREKLFF. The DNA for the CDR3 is TGCAGCGCCCGAGGGGGCGCTAGGGAAAAACTGTTTTTT. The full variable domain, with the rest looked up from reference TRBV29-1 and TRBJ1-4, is SAVISQKPSRDICQRGTSLTIQCQVDSQVTMMFWYRQQPGQSLTLIATANQGSEATYESGFVIDKFPISRPNLTFSTLTVSNMSPEDSSIYLCSARGGAREKLFFGSGTQLSVL.

CDR3 in DNA: TGTGCCAGCAGCTCAGCTAGGATAACCGGGGAGCTGTTTTTT. The encoded protein is CASSSARITGELFF. The chain uses TRBV5-5 and TRBJ2-2; D unclear. Between the trimmed V and J ends, which lost 3 bases and 5 bases, there was a span of 11 bases. This CDR3 is built from 14 residues. Per the germline V gene, CDR1 is SGHKS and CDR2 is YYEKEE (reference sequence).

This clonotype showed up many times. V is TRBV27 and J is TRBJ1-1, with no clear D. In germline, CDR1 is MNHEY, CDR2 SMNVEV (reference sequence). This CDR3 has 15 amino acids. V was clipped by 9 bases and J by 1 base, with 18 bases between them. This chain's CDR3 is CASTSSVLGNTEAFF. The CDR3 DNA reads TGTGCCAGTACCTCCTCGGTGTTGGGGAACACTGAAGCTTTCTTT.

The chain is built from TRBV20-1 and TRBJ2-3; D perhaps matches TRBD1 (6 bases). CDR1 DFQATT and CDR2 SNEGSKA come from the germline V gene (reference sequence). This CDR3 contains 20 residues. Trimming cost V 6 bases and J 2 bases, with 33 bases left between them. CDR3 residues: CSADGRGNIQGILNTDTQYF. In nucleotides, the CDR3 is TGCAGTGCGGACGGACGGGGCAACATCCAGGGGATCCTAAACACAGATACGCAGTATTTT.

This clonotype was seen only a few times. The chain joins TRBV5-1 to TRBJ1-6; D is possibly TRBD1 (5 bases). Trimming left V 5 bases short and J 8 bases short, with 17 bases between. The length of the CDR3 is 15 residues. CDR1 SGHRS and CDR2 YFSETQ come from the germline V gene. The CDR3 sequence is CASRVAGTDDSPLHF. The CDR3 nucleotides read TGCGCCAGCAGGGTCGCCGGGACCGACGATTCACCCCTCCACTTT.

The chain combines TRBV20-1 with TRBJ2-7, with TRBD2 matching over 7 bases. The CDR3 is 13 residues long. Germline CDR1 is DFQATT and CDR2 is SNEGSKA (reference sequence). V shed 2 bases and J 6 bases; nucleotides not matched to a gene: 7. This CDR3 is CSARLYTSVEQYF. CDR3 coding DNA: TGCAGTGCTAGATTATACACTAGCGTCGAGCAGTACTTC.

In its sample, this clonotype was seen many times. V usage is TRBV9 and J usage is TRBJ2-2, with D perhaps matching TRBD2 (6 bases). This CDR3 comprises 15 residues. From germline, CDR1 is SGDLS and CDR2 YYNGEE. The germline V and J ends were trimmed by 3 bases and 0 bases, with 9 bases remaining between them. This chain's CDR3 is CASSAGLPNTGELFF. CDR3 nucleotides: TGTGCCAGCAGCGCGGGACTGCCGAACACCGGGGAGCTGTTTTTT.

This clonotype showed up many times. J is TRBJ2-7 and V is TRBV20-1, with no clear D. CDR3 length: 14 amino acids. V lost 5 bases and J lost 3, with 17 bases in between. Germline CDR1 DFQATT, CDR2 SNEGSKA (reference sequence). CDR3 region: CSAPPRVNGYEQYF. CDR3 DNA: TGCAGTGCTCCACCGCGAGTTAACGGCTACGAGCAGTACTTC.

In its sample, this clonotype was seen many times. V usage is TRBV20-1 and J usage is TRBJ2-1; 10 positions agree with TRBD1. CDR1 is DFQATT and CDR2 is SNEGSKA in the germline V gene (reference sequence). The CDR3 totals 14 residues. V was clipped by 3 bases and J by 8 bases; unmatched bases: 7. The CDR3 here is CSARDGQGGDEQFF. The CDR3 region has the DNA TGCAGTGCTAGGGACGGACAGGGGGGAGATGAGCAGTTCTTC.

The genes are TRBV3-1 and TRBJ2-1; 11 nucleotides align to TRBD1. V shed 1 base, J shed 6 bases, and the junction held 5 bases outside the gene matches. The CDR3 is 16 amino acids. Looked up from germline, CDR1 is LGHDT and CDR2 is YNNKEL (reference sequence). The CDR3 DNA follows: TGTGCCAGCAGCCAAGTCGGGACAGGGGGTGGCAATGAGCAGTTCTTC. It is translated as CASSQVGTGGGNEQFF.

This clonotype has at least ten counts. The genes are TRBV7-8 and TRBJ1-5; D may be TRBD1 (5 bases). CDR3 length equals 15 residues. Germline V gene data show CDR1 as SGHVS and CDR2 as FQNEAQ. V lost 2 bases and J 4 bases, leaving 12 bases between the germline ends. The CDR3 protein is CASSLRGGLNQPQHF. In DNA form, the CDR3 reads TGTGCCAGCAGCTTACGGGGGGGTTTGAATCAGCCCCAGCATTTT.

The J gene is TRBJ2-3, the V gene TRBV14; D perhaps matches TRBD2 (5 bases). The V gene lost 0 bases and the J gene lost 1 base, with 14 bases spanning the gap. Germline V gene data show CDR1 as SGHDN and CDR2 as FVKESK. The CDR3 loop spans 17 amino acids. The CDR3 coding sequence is TGTGCCAGCAGCCAAGATATCCCCCGGGAACGCACAGATACGCAGTATTTT. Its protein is CASSQDIPRERTDTQYF.